This T cell receptor beta chain was observed in a study of blood T cell repertoires in COVID-19. In the study overall: Spain, Italy and the United States supplied samples that represented acute and convalescent COVID-19. T cells, B-cell-depleted T cells, or PBMCs supplied cDNA or gDNA.

The CDR3 extends over 18 amino acids. Germline assignment: CDR1 SGHAT and CDR2 FQNNGV. The germline V and J ends were trimmed by 0 bases and 4 bases, with 22 bases remaining between them. In the source study's methods: Cell counts per sample came from amplifying reference gene primers. The table came from immunoSEQ multiplex PCR; TCRdb's copy has only in-frame clones and leaves some out. V and J calls and clone size are as listed in that table; D and trimming were resolved from the DNA. The sample lists approximately 210,000 clones, roughly nine tenths occurring once. The chain uses TRBV11-2 and TRBJ2-7, with D possibly being TRBD1 (5 bases). Sequenced material: peripheral blood. The TCR sequence derives from a young man with acute or convalescent COVID-19. CDR3 sequence reads: CASSLDTHGVRGFYEQYF. CDR3 sequence (DNA): TGTGCCAGCAGCTTAGATACTCACGGTGTAAGGGGTTTTTACGAGCAGTACTTC.